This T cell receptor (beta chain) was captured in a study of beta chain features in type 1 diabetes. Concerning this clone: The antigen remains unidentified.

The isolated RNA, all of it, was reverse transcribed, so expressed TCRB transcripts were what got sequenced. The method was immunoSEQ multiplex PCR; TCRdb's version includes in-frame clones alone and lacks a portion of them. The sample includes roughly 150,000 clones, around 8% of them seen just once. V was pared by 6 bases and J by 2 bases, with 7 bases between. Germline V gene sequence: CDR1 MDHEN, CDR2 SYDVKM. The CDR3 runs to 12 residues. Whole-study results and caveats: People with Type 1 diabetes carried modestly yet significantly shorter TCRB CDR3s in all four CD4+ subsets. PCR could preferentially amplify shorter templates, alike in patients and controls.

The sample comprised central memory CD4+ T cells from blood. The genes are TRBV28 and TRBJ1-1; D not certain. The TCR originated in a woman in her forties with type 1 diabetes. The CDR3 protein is CASSQLNTEAFF. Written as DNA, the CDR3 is TGTGCCAGCAGCCAGTTAAACACTGAAGCTTTCTTT.